Here is one TCR beta chain with its context. The junction shows a germline mismatch at one end, possibly a read error. Through a sample-barcoded 5' primer and a J-beta primer mix, a second PCR was run for about 6 to 11 cycles. TCRdb processed the 5' RACE reads anew with MiXCR; each CDR3 protein has one entry. The table lists around 670,000 distinct CDR3 sequences, around 31% of them singletons. Germline-derived CDR1 and CDR2 are SSHAT and FNYEAQ (reference sequence). There are 14 residues in the CDR3. The data were taken from a study of blood T cells in healthy people across ages. Sequenced input: blood. The receptor was derived from a woman of 80 years or more in good health. V is TRBV7-7 and J is TRBJ2-3, with D perhaps TRBD2 (6 bases). CDR3 residues: CASSPGLLTDTQYF. DNA for the CDR3: TGTGCTAGCAGCCCGGGACTCCTCACAGATACGCAGTATTTT.